This TCR beta chain was profiled in a study of cytomegalovirus exposure and HLA in healthy donors. Study-level findings and limits: Roughly uniform depth of sequencing across donors was assumed in presence/absence analyses. It was reported that TCR beta sequences correctly inferred the HLA-A and HLA-B alleles for most subjects.

CDR3 length equals 12 residues. The ends were cut back, 5 bases at V and 4 bases at J, with 9 bases in the middle. CDR1 GTSNPN and CDR2 SVGIG come from the germline V gene (reference sequence). Use of 60 Vbeta and 13 Jbeta primers characterized the PCR. Method: immunoSEQ multiplex PCR; TCRdb's copy keeps in-frame clones and lacks some. This sample carries 35,000 or so clones, with 8.9% going to the ten biggest clones. A word on this clone: Its specificity is not known.

The specimen was PBMCs. This clonotype was obtained from a man in his forties or fifties in good health and CMV-seropositive. The chain combines TRBV30 with TRBJ1-3, with D perhaps TRBD1 (6 bases). CDR3 residues: CAWRGGGNTIYF. In DNA, the CDR3 is TGTGCCTGGCGAGGGGGAGGAAACACCATATATTTT.